This T cell receptor (beta chain) was observed in a study of blood T cell repertoires in COVID-19. In the authors' methods: By means of reference gene primer amplification, nucleated cell counts were estimated. The assay was immunoSEQ multiplex PCR, and TCRdb's table has in-frame clones only and misses some. V, J and clone size reflect that table, while D and trimming were determined from the DNA. The sample holds over 200,000 clones; 75% to 85% are singletons and the top ten take 1.3%. Germline V gene lookup returns CDR1 SGHTA and CDR2 FQGTGA. V gave up 6 bases and J gave up 9 bases, with 10 bases separating them. The CDR3 spans 11 residues.

What was sequenced was peripheral blood. This TCR derives from a woman aged 25-40 years with COVID-19, enrolled during active disease. V and J are TRBV7-3 and TRBJ2-3, with D perhaps matching TRBD2 (5 bases). CDR3 residues: CASSSRGTQYF. The CDR3, as DNA: TGTGCCAGCAGTTCCCGGGGAACGCAGTATTTT.